This record concerns one T cell receptor beta chain sequence. This receptor's antigen is unknown. There are no base qualities to consult, and no much larger clone falls within one base. The time point label corresponds to: identical approximately 10-day culture without peptide (control). Mismatch repair deficiency in every enrolled patient was established by polymerase chain reaction or immunohistochemistry. A few patients who responded to pembrolizumab therapy underwent TCR sequencing. About 7 ELISpot-reactive candidate neoantigen peptides were each used in an approximately 11-day in vitro stimulation before TCR sequencing. As the baseline for calculating clone fold-changes, a control culture with no peptide was run in an identical way. The phase II trial prospectively tested pembrolizumab PD-1 blockade in advanced mismatch repair-deficient cancers regardless of tissue of origin. Germline trimming amounts to 0 bases on V and 0 bases on J, with 4 as the count of junction bases outside the gene matches. The germline V gene (reference sequence) sets CDR1 to MNHEY and CDR2 to SMNVEV. There are 17 amino acids in the CDR3, from cysteine to phenylalanine inclusive. Only CDR3 DNA remains: 51 bases, in frame from the first base.

This sample is part of a study of PD-1 blockade in mismatch repair-deficient tumors listed by TCRdb under 2017. For the wider study: Between late 2013 and late 2016, 75 to 95 consecutive patients with about 11 mismatch repair-deficient cancer types, all previously treated and progressing, were enrolled in the trial. Tumor-associated T cell clones were tracked in the peripheral blood of patients responding to PD-1 blockade by deep sequencing of TCR CDR3 regions.

What the authors observed across the whole study: Clonal expansion was elicited by three of seven peptides, and 142 unique blood TCRs were yielded, about seven of which were also found in tumor; all positive peptides were derived from frameshift mutations. Rapid expansion after pembrolizumab followed by contraction, generally before radiologic responses, was shown by tumor-resident clones, which were often undetectable in blood before treatment.

Library preparation used the immunoSEQ multiplex PCR assay. Per the original workflow: A clone was classified as neoantigen-specific if the clone expanded significantly in response to the relevant peptide and did not expand significantly in response to any other peptide tested. Sourced from immuneACCESS, this table was stored by TCRdb with only in-frame sequences that have V and J called. A share of the clones is absent; for the studies checked, an unresolved V gene accounts for under half, and the remainder has no known explanation. V, J and clone size are taken as reported in that table, and D and trimming were inferred from the DNA itself. For this sample there are around 13,000 clones; around 86% appear just once. The ten largest clones take up 10% to 12% of the sample.

The sequence joins TRBV27 to TRBJ2-7, with 11 junctional bases fitting TRBD2. Sequenced here: cells cultured in vitro, sampled from a patient treated with pembrolizumab. This clonotype originated in an adult with mismatch repair-deficient cancer. Here is the DNA: TGTGCCAGCAGTTTATCGGCCACTAGCGGGAGCTCCTACGAGCAGTACTTC. It specifies CASSLSATSGSSYEQYF.